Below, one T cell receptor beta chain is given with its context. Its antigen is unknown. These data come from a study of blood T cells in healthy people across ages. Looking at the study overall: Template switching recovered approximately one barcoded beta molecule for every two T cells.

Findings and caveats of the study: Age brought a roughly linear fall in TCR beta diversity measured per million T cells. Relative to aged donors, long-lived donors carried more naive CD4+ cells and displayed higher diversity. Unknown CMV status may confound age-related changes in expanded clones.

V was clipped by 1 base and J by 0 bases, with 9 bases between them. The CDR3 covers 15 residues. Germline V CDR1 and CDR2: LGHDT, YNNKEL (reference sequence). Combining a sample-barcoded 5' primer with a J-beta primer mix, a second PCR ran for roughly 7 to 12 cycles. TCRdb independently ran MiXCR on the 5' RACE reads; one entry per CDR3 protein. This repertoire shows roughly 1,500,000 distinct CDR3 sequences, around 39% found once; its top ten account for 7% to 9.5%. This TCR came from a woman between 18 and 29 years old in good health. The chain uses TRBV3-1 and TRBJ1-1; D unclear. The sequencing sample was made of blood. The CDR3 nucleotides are TGTGCCAGCAGCCAAGGTTTGACGGTGAACACTGAAGCTTTCTTT. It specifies CASSQGLTVNTEAFF. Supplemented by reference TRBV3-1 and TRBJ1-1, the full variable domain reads DTAVSQTPKYLVTQMGNDKSIKCEQNLGHDTMYWYKQDSKKFLKIMFSYNNKELIINETVPNRFSPKSPDKAHLNLHINSLELGDSAVYFCASSQGLTVNTEAFFGQGTRLTVV.